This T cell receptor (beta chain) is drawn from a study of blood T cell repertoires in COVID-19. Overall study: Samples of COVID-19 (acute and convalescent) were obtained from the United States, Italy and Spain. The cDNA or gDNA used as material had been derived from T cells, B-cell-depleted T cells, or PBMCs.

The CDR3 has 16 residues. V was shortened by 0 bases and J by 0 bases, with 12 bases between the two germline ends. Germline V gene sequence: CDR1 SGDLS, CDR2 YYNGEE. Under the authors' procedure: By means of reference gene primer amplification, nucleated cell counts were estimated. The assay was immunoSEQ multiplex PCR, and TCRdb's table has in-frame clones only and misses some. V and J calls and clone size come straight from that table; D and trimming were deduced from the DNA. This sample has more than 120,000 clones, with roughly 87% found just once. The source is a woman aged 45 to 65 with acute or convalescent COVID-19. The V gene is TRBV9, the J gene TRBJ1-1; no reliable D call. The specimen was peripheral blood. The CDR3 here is CASSVGYNTMNTEAFF. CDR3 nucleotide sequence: TGTGCCAGCAGCGTAGGTTATAACACCATGAACACTGAAGCTTTCTTT.